Below are 18 T cell receptor beta chains sequenced from a single sample in a study of cytomegalovirus exposure and HLA in healthy donors (dated by TCRdb to about 2017). Library preparation was by the immunoSEQ multiplex PCR assay. For the multiplex PCR, a mixture combining 60 forward primers for TCR Vbeta segments and 13 reverse primers for TCR Jbeta segments was used. TCRdb holds this immuneACCESS table with in-frame rearrangements only. Some clones are missing; in checked studies, unresolved V genes explain under half, and the rest has no known cause. The sample profile shows 180,000 or so clones; roughly 79% of them were found once. The ten largest clones capture about 2.1% of the sample. Sequenced material: PBMCs. The receptors stem from a woman aged 25 to 39 in good health and CMV-seropositive.

This clone was seen a few times. The V and J genes are TRBV7-9 and TRBJ1-2; D may be TRBD1 (6 bases). The V end was cut by 8 bases, the J end by 2 bases, with 18 bases between. The CDR3 runs 15 residues. Germline lookup yields CDR1 SEHNR and CDR2 FQNEAQ (reference sequence). Here the CDR3 reads CASGHMGAENYGYTF. The CDR3 DNA sequence: TGTGCCAGCGGGCATATGGGGGCGGAGAACTATGGCTACACCTTC.

This clone was seen only a few times. The chain combines TRBV19 with TRBJ2-2; weak D call: TRBD2 (5 bases). This CDR3 has 16 residues. CDR1 LNHDA and CDR2 SQIVND come from the germline V gene (reference sequence). Between the trimmed V and J ends, which lost 1 base and 2 bases, there was a span of 11 bases. The CDR3 nucleotides are TGTGCCAGTAGTATAGGAGGGTTCTTTAACACCGGGGAGCTGTTTTTT. Translated, it gives CASSIGGFFNTGELFF.

V gene TRBV19 combines with J gene TRBJ2-6, with D possibly TRBD2 on 6 matching bases. The CDR3 spans 17 residues. V lost 3 bases to trimming and J lost 1 base, with 13 bases between them. Germline CDR1 LNHDA, CDR2 SQIVND (reference sequence). The CDR3 DNA sequence: TGTGCCAGTAGTATGACTGGTGGGGGGTCTGGGGCCAACGTCCTGACTTTC. The encoded protein is CASSMTGGGSGANVLTF.

The CDR3 here is CASSTGTPYGYTF. The CDR3 DNA sequence: TGTGCCAGCAGTACCGGGACACCCTATGGCTACACCTTC. The rearrangement joins TRBV6-5 to TRBJ1-2, with a tentative D call TRBD1 (6 bases). There are 13 residues in the CDR3. From germline, CDR1 is MNHEY and CDR2 SVGAGI. Trimming took 5 bases from V and 4 from J, leaving 11 bases between them.

This rearrangement joins TRBV5-1 to TRBJ2-7; weak D call: TRBD2 (6 bases). Germline CDR1 SGHRS, CDR2 YFSETQ. V was cut by 4 bases and J by 0 bases, with 11 bases left in between. CDR3 length equals 14 residues. The chain's CDR3 is CASSKEGHSYEQYF. DNA for the CDR3: TGCGCCAGCAGCAAGGAGGGCCACTCCTACGAGCAGTACTTC. The whole variable domain, remainder taken from reference TRBV5-1 and TRBJ2-7, is KAGVTQTPRYLIKTRGQQVTLSCSPISGHRSVSWYQQTPGQGLQFLFEYFSETQRNKGNFPGRFSGRQFSNSRSEMNVSTLELGDSALYLCASSKEGHSYEQYFGPGTRLTVT.

The sample holds one count of this clone. The V gene is TRBV7-9, the J gene TRBJ2-3; no firm D call. V lost 2 bases, J lost 0 bases, and 6 bases lay in between. CDR3 size: 14 residues. CDR1 is SEHNR and CDR2 is FQNEAQ in the germline V gene (reference sequence). The CDR3 nucleotides read TGTGCCAGCAGCTTACCGGGTAGCACAGATACGCAGTATTTT. Protein: CASSLPGSTDTQYF.

To note about this clone: One end of the junction does not line up with germline, which may come from a read error. Other DNA variants within this sample encode the same CDR3. The chain links TRBV5-6 to TRBJ1-2; maybe TRBD1 (5 bases). The germline gives CDR1 SGHDT, CDR2 YYEEEE. The CDR3 runs 13 residues. The CDR3 bases are TGTGCCAGCAGCTTTGGGGGGAACTATGGCTACACCTTT. Translation: CASSFGGNYGYTF.

For the CDR3, the DNA is TGTGCCAGCAGTGGACTAAACACCGGGGAGCTGTTTTTT. Translating it yields CASSGLNTGELFF. V and J are TRBV2 and TRBJ2-2; possibly TRBD2 for D (5 bases). This CDR3 is 13 amino acids long. V was shortened by 4 bases and J by 2 bases, with 5 bases between the two germline ends. Looked up from germline, CDR1 is SNHLY and CDR2 is FYNNEI.

This clone has more than one count but fewer than ten. The chain uses TRBV29-1 and TRBJ2-1, with 9 bases lining up with TRBD1. The V and J ends lost 7 bases and 9 bases, in that order; junction bases with no gene match: 10. Germline lookup yields CDR1 SQVTM and CDR2 ANQGSEA. This CDR3 comprises 13 residues. The CDR3 reads CSGRDRVHGEQFF. The CDR3 region has the DNA TGCAGCGGGCGGGACAGGGTTCATGGTGAGCAGTTCTTC.

V and J are TRBV14 and TRBJ2-3; D unresolved. This CDR3 spans 13 amino acids. Germline values: CDR1 SGHDN, CDR2 FVKESK. The ends were cut back, 0 bases at V and 8 bases at J, with 9 bases in the middle. The CDR3 is CASSQDLTGTQYF. The CDR3 coding sequence is TGTGCCAGCAGCCAAGACTTAACGGGTACGCAGTATTTT.

CDR3 nucleotides: TGTGCCAGCAGCCTCACGGACAGGGATTTCTTCTTT. It encodes CASSLTDRDFFF. The chain joins TRBV16 to TRBJ1-1; 8 positions agree with TRBD1. Looked up from germline, CDR1 is KGHSY and CDR2 is FQNENV. The CDR3 spans 12 residues. V was pared by 4 bases and J by 14 bases, with 9 bases of the junction left unmatched. Together with reference TRBV16 and TRBJ1-1, the CDR3 gives the full variable domain: GEEVAQTPKHLVRGEGQKAKLYCAPIKGHSYVFWYQQVLKNEFKFLISFQNENVFDETGMPKERFSAKCLPNSPCSLEIQATKLEDSAVYFCASSLTDRDFFFGQGTRLTVV.

The CDR3 DNA sequence: TGTGCCAGCAGCTTGGAGGGGACTACCAACCACCGTGAGCAGTTCTTC. It codes for CASSLEGTTNHREQFF. V is TRBV7-2 and J is TRBJ2-1; TRBD2 matches 7 bases. J was trimmed by 9 bases and V by 3 bases; bases with no gene match: 14. There are 16 residues in the CDR3. Germline assignment: CDR1 SGHTA and CDR2 FQGNSA.

The rearrangement uses TRBV7-9 and TRBJ2-1; TRBD2 agrees at 10 bases. J was trimmed by 3 bases and V by 4 bases; bases with no gene match: 12. CDR3 length: 18 residues. The germline V gene encodes CDR1 SEHNR and CDR2 FQNEAQ (reference sequence). The CDR3 loop is CASSSITTSGHSYNEQFF. The CDR3 DNA is TGTGCCAGCAGCTCGATAACGACTAGCGGGCACAGCTACAATGAGCAGTTCTTC.

The chain has TRBV29-1 and TRBJ1-4; tentatively, D is TRBD1 (6 bases). V dropped 5 bases and J dropped 8 bases, with 18 bases sitting between them. The CDR3 sequence is 14 residues long. Per germline, CDR1 SQVTM and CDR2 ANQGSEA. The CDR3 loop is CSVSLDSLGEKLFF. The DNA for the CDR3 is TGCAGCGTTTCCCTGGACAGCTTGGGCGAAAAACTGTTTTTT.

This chain connects TRBV7-9 to TRBJ2-2; D might be TRBD2 (6 bases). The CDR3 covers 18 residues. V was shortened by 2 bases and J by 3 bases, with 19 bases between the two germline ends. The germline V gene has CDR1 SEHNR and CDR2 FQNEAQ (reference sequence). CDR3 sequence (DNA): TGTGCCAGCAGCTTATTTATCTGGGGAGGTGATTACACCGGGGAGCTGTTTTTT. This codes for CASSLFIWGGDYTGELFF.

This chain uses TRBV30 with TRBJ1-2; 7 bases line up with TRBD1. Germline V CDR1 and CDR2: GTSNPN, SVGIG (reference sequence). The CDR3 spans 13 residues. V was pared by 6 bases and J by 0 bases, with 4 bases of the junction left unmatched. CDR3 sequence (DNA): TGTGCCTGCGCACAGGGGTCTAACTATGGCTACACCTTC. Translation gives CACAQGSNYGYTF.

J is TRBJ1-5 and V is TRBV6-5; D is undetermined. Trimming pared 4 bases from V and 7 bases from J, leaving 14 bases between. The CDR3 covers 14 residues. The V gene's germline CDR1 is MNHEY and CDR2 SVGAGI. CDR3 in amino acids: CASSSGQTAQPQHF. The CDR3 DNA sequence: TGTGCCAGCAGTTCGGGTCAAACCGCGCAGCCCCAGCATTTT.

V usage is TRBV5-1 and J usage is TRBJ2-1; 8 bases are shared with TRBD1. The CDR3 runs 15 residues. V trimming: 4 bases; J trimming: 3 bases; junction bases outside the gene matches: 6. Per the germline V gene, CDR1 is SGHRS and CDR2 is YFSETQ. CDR3 sequence reads: CASSSPGQDYNEQFF. The DNA for the CDR3 is TGCGCCAGCAGCAGTCCGGGACAGGACTACAATGAGCAGTTCTTC.